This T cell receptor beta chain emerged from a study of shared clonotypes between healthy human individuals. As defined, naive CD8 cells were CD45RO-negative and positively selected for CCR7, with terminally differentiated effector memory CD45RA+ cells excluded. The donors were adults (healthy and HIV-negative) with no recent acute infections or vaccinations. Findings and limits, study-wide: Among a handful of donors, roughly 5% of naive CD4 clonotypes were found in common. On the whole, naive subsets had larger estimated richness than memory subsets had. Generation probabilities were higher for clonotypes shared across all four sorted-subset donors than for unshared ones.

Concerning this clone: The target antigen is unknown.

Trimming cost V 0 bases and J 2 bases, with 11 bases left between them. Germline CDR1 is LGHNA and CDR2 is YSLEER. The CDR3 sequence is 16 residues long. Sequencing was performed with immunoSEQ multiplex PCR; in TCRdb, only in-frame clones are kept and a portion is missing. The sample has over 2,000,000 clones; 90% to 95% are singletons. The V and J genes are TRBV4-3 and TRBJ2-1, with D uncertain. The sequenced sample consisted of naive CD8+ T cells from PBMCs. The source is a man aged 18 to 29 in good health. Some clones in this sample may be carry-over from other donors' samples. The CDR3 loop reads CASSQDLGGAYNEQFF. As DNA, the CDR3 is TGCGCCAGCAGCCAAGATCTTGGCGGCGCCTACAATGAGCAGTTCTTC.